Each of the 8 T cell receptor beta chains below was sequenced from the same sample in a study of T cells after yellow fever vaccination. TCRdb re-derived calls from the 5' RACE reads in MiXCR, one entry per CDR3 protein. The table shows 250,000 or so distinct CDR3 sequences, with about 3.9% occurring only once. This material consisted of PBMCs, taken 15 days after the yellow fever booster vaccination. The receptors stem from a man in his late teens or twenties who received the YFV17D yellow fever vaccine.

The chain employs TRBV28 and TRBJ1-6; D is uncertain. CDR1 and CDR2 (germline): MDHEN, SYDVKM. The CDR3 has 12 residues. Trimming left V 3 bases short and J 13 bases short, with 10 bases between. The CDR3 region has the DNA TGTGCCAGCAGTTTGAGAGGATGGCCCCTCCACTTT. This codes for CASSLRGWPLHF.

This clonotype was counted at least ten times. This sequence joins TRBV27 and TRBJ2-2; no definite D call. CDR3 length equals 16 residues. The V gene's germline CDR1 is MNHEY and CDR2 SMNVEV (reference sequence). The V and J ends lost 5 bases and 5 bases respectively, with 18 bases between them. CDR3 amino acids: CASSRQWVFTTGELFF. The DNA of the CDR3 is TGTGCCAGCAGTCGGCAGTGGGTATTCACGACCGGGGAGCTGTTTTTT.

This clonotype was counted at least ten times. The genes are TRBV12-3 or TRBV12-4 and TRBJ2-6; the D is unclear. V was shortened by 5 bases and J by 0 bases, with 8 bases between the two germline ends. The length of the CDR3 is 15 residues. The CDR3 DNA reads TGTGCCAGCAGTCCCCGAGGCTCTGGGGCCAACGTCCTGACTTTC. Translation gives CASSPRGSGANVLTF.

The V and J genes are TRBV6-5 and TRBJ1-3; perhaps TRBD1 as D (5 bases). This CDR3 is built from 16 residues. The germline V gene has CDR1 MNHEY and CDR2 SVGAGI. V lost 0 bases to trimming and J lost 0 bases, with 9 bases between them. The CDR3 region is CASSYSWGISGNTIYF. CDR3 DNA: TGTGCCAGCAGTTACTCCTGGGGGATCTCTGGAAACACCATATATTTT.

This clonotype was observed many times. The chain carries TRBV7-9 and TRBJ2-1; 13 nucleotides align to TRBD2. Germline assignment: CDR1 SEHNR and CDR2 FQNEAQ (reference sequence). V was clipped by 5 bases and J by 8 bases; unmatched bases: 6. The CDR3 extends over 15 amino acids. CDR3 coding DNA: TGTGCCAGCAGCGAACTAGCGGGGGGGTGGGATGAGCAGTTCTTC. Translated, it gives CASSELAGGWDEQFF.

This clonotype appeared many times. V and J are TRBV19 and TRBJ2-3; unclear D gene. The CDR3 sequence is 14 residues long. The germline V and J ends were trimmed by 5 bases and 3 bases, with 12 bases remaining between them. Germline CDR1 and CDR2: LNHDA and SQIVND (reference sequence). DNA for the CDR3: TGTGCCAGTAGTCTCCGGTCCCTAACAGATACGCAGTATTTT. Protein sequence: CASSLRSLTDTQYF.

As to this clonotype: This sequence may be a read error, since a much larger clone differs from it by one base. The rearrangement joins TRBV5-1 to TRBJ2-7; possible D gene TRBD1, 5 bases. This CDR3 has 13 residues. From germline, CDR1 is SGHRS and CDR2 YFSETQ. CDR3 sequence (DNA): TGCGCCAGCAGCAGCCAGGGTTCTTACGAGAAGTACTTC. Translated: CASSSQGSYEKYF.

In this sample, this clonotype turned up a few times. The chain is built from TRBV29-1 and TRBJ2-1; D is possibly TRBD1 (7 bases). Germline CDR1 SQVTM, CDR2 ANQGSEA. V dropped 6 bases and J dropped 4 bases, with 10 bases sitting between them. This CDR3 comprises 12 residues. CDR3 in DNA: TGCAGCGTGGGGGGACAGTACAATGAGCAGTTCTTC. It specifies CSVGGQYNEQFF.